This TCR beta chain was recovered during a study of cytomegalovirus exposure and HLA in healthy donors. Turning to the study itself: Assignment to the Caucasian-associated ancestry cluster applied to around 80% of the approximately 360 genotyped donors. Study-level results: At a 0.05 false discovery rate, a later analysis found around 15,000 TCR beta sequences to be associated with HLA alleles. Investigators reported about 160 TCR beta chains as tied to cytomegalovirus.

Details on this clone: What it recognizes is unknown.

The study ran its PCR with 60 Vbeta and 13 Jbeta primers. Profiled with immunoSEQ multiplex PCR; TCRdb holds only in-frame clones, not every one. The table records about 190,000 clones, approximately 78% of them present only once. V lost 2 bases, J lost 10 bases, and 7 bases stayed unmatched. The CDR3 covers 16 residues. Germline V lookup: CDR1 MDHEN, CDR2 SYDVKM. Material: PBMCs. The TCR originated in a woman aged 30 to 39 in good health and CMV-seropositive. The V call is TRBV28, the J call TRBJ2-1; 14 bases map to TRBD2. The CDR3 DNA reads TGTGCCAGCAGTTTACTTGGACTAGCGGGAGGACAAGAGCAGTTCTTC. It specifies CASSLLGLAGGQEQFF.